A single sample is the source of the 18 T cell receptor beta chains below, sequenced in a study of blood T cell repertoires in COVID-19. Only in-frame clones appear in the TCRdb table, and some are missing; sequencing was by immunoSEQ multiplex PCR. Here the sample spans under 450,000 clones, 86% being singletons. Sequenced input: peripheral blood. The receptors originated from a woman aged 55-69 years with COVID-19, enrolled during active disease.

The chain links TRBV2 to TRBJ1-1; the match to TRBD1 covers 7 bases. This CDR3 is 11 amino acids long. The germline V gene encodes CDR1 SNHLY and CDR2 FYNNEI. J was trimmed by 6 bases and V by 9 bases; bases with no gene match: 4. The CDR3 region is CARQGTSEAFF. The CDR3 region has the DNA TGTGCCAGACAGGGGACTTCTGAAGCTTTCTTT.

Written as DNA, the CDR3 is TGTGCCAGCAGCTTCGACAGGGAGCTTAACTATGGCTACACCTTC. Translation: CASSFDRELNYGYTF. The rearrangement uses TRBV5-5 and TRBJ1-2; TRBD1 aligns across 7 bases. The CDR3 is 15 residues long. The germline gives CDR1 SGHKS, CDR2 YYEKEE (reference sequence). V was pared by 2 bases and J by 1 base, with 5 bases of the junction left unmatched.

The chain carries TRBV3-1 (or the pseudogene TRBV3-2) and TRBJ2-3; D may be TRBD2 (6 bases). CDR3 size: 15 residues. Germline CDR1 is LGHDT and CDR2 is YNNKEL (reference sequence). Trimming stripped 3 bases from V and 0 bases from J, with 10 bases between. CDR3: CASSQTGTSTDTQYF. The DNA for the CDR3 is TGTGCCAGCAGCCAGACCGGGACTAGCACAGATACGCAGTATTTT.

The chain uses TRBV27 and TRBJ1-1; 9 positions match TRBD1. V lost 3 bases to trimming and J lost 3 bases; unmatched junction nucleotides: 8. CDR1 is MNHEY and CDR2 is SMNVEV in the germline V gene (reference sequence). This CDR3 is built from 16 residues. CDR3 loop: CASSFPAQGAHTEAFF. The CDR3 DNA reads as TGTGCCAGCAGTTTTCCCGCACAGGGGGCACACACTGAAGCTTTCTTT.

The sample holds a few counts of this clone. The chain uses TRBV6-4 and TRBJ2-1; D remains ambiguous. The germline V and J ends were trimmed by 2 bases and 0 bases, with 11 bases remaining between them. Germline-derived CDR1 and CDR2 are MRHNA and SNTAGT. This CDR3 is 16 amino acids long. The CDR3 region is CASSDPSTGSYNEQFF. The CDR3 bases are TGTGCCAGCAGTGACCCTTCCACGGGCTCCTACAATGAGCAGTTCTTC.

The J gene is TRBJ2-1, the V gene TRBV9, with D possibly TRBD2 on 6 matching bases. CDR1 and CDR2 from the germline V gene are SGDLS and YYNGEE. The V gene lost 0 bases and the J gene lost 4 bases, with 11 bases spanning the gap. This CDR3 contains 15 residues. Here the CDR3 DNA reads TGTGCCAGCAGCGTAGAGGGACTCCCTTACAATGAGCAGTTCTTC. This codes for CASSVEGLPYNEQFF.

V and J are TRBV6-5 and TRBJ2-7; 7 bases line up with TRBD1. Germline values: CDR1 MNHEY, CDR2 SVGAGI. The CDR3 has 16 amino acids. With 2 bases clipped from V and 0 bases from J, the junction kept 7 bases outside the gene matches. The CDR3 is CASSYQKTGPSYEQYF. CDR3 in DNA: TGTGCCAGCAGTTACCAAAAGACAGGGCCCTCCTACGAGCAGTACTTC.

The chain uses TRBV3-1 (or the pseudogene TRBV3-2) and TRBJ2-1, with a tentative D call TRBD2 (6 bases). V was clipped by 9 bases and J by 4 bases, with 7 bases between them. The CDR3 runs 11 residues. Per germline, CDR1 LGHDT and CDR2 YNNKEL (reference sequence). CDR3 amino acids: CASGGYNEQFF. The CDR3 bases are TGTGCCAGTGGGGGGTACAATGAGCAGTTCTTC.

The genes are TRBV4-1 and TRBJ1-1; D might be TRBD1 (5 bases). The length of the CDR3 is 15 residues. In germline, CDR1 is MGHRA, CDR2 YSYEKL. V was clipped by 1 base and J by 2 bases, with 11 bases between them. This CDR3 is CASSQGQLDNTEAFF. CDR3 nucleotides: TGCGCCAGCAGCCAAGGACAGTTGGACAACACTGAAGCTTTCTTT.

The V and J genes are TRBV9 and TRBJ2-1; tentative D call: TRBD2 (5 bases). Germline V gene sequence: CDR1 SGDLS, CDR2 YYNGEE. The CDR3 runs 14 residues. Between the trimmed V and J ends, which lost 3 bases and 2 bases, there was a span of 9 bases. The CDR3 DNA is TGTGCCAGCAGCGGAGGGTTTGCCTACAATGAGCAGTTCTTC. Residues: CASSGGFAYNEQFF. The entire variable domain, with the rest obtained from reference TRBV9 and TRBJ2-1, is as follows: DSGVTQTPKHLITATGQRVTLRCSPRSGDLSVYWYQQSLDQGLQFLIQYYNGEERAKGNILERFSAQQFPDLHSELNLSSLELGDSALYFCASSGGFAYNEQFFGPGTRLTVL.

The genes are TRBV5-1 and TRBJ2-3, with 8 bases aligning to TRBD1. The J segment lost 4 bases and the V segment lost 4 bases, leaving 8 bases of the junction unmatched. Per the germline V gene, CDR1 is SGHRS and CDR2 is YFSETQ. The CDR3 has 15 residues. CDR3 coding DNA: TGCGCCAGCAGCCACGACAGGGGCGCGTCAGATACGCAGTATTTT. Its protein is CASSHDRGASDTQYF.

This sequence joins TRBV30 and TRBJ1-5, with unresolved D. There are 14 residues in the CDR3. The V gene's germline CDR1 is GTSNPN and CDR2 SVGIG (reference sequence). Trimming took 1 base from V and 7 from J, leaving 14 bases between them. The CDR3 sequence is CAWSDLEGGQPQHF. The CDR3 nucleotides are TGTGCCTGGAGTGACCTGGAGGGCGGACAGCCCCAGCATTTT.

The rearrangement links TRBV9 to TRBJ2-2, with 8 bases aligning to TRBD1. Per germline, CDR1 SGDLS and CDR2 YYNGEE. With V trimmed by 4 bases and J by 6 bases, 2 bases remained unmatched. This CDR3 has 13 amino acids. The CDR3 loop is CASSPQGAGELFF. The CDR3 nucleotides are TGTGCCAGCAGCCCACAGGGGGCCGGGGAGCTGTTTTTT.

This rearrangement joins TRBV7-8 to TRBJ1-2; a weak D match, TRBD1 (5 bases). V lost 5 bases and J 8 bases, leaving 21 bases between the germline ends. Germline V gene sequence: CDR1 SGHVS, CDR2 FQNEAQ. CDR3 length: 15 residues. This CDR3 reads CASSPGGGWGEGYTF. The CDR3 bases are TGTGCCAGCAGCCCAGGTGGCGGTTGGGGCGAAGGCTACACCTTC.

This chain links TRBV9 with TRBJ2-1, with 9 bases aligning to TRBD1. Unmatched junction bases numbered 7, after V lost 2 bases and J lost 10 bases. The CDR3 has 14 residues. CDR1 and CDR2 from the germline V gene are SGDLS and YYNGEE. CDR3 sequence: CASSVTGGVWEQFF. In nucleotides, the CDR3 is TGTGCCAGCAGCGTCACAGGGGGCGTGTGGGAGCAGTTCTTC.

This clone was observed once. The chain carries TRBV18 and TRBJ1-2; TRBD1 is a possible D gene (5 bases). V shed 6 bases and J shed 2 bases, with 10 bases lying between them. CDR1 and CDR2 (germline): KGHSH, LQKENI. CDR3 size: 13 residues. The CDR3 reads CASSTGQNYGYTF. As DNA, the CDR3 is TGTGCCAGCTCTACAGGACAAAACTATGGCTACACCTTC.

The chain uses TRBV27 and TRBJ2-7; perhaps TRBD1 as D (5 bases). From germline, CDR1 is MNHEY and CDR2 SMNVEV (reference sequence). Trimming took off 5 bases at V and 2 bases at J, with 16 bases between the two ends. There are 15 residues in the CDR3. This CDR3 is CASSLKDRAPYEQYF. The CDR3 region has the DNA TGTGCCAGCAGTCTAAAAGACAGAGCTCCCTACGAGCAGTACTTC.

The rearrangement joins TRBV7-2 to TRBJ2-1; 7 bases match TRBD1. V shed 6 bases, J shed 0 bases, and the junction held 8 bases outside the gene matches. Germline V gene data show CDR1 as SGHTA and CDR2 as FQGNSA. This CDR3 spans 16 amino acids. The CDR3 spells CASSRDSRGSYNEQFF. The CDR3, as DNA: TGTGCCAGCAGTAGGGACAGTCGGGGCTCCTACAATGAGCAGTTCTTC.